This T cell receptor beta chain was observed in a study of shared clonotypes between healthy human individuals. Study background: Per donor, three plates held CD4 naive cells, three held CD4 memory, two held CD8 naive and one held CD8 memory.

Per the original methods: ImmunoSEQ junction-only sequences lacked quality scores, so their filtering differed. TCRdb's table, derived via immunoSEQ multiplex PCR, lists solely in-frame clones and lacks some. V and J calls and clone size are as listed in that table; D and trimming were resolved from the DNA. The table includes 2 million or so clones, roughly 94% detected once. The CD4+ fraction was divided into a CD45RA+ naive subset and a CD45RA-negative memory subset. The receptor comes from a man between 18 and 35 years old in good health. Sequences were obtained from naive CD4+ T cells sorted from blood. Subset: CD45RA+ positively selected.

The CDR3 reads CASTQWLSGNTGELFF. Here the CDR3 DNA reads TGTGCCAGCACCCAGTGGCTTAGTGGGAACACCGGGGAGCTGTTTTTT. The chain uses TRBV2 and TRBJ2-2; D unresolved. CDR1 is SNHLY and CDR2 is FYNNEI in the germline V gene. V was clipped by 7 bases and J by 1 base, with 16 bases between them. The CDR3 spans 16 residues.